Below, 29 T cell receptor beta chains from the same sample are listed, as sequenced in a study of cytomegalovirus exposure and HLA in healthy donors. 13 Jbeta primers and 60 Vbeta primers were used for the PCR. Profiled with immunoSEQ multiplex PCR; TCRdb holds only in-frame clones, not every one. The table shows 150,000 or so clones, with about 80% occurring only once. Sequencing was performed on PBMCs. The receptors shown here come from a man under 40 in good health and CMV-seropositive.

This clone was detected only once. V and J are TRBV15 and TRBJ2-5; D is possibly TRBD2 (6 bases). CDR3 length: 15 residues. V dropped 3 bases and J dropped 1 base, with 12 bases sitting between them. CDR1 and CDR2 from the germline V gene are LNHNV and YYDKDF (reference sequence). DNA of the CDR3: TGTGCCACCAGCAGGGAGGGGCGACTCCAAGAGACCCAGTACTTC. Translating it yields CATSREGRLQETQYF.

The gene calls are TRBV7-8 and TRBJ2-1; TRBD2 might be the D (6 bases). The CDR3 runs 13 residues. Trimming stripped 4 bases from V and 16 bases from J, with 20 bases between. Germline V CDR1 and CDR2: SGHVS, FQNEAQ. For the CDR3, the DNA is TGTGCCAGCAGCTCGCATAGCGGCTACAATCCTTTCTTC. The encoded protein is CASSSHSGYNPFF.

This chain's CDR3 is CASSLGTSGADTQYF. The CDR3 DNA reads as TGTGCCAGCAGCCTAGGGACTAGCGGGGCCGATACGCAGTATTTT. V gene TRBV7-2 combines with J gene TRBJ2-3; 13 bases align to TRBD2. The trim removed 5 bases at V and 6 bases at J, leaving 5 bases unmatched. The CDR3 length is 15 residues. Per germline, CDR1 SGHTA and CDR2 FQGNSA.

The chain carries TRBV29-1 and TRBJ2-5, with D possibly matching TRBD1 (6 bases). V lost 4 bases and J lost 1, with 10 bases in between. The CDR3 length is 13 residues. The germline V gene encodes CDR1 SQVTM and CDR2 ANQGSEA. The CDR3 is CSVVQGSQETQYF. The CDR3 DNA reads TGCAGCGTTGTACAGGGCAGCCAAGAGACCCAGTACTTC.

The chain joins TRBV5-3 to TRBJ1-6; D is unresolved. TRBV5-3 is an open reading frame, and its role is uncertain. V gave up 1 base and J gave up 2 bases, with 4 bases separating them. CDR3 length: 14 residues. The CDR3 is CARSLRAYNSPLHF. DNA for the CDR3: TGTGCCAGAAGCTTGAGAGCCTATAATTCACCCCTCCACTTT.

The chain combines TRBV27 with TRBJ2-1; 10 bases agree with TRBD2. Germline V gene sequence: CDR1 MNHEY, CDR2 SMNVEV (reference sequence). The CDR3 consists of 15 residues. The junction had 11 bases not matched to a gene; V was cut back by 0 bases and J by 15 bases. The CDR3 DNA sequence: TGTGCCAGCAGTTTATCGCTAGCGGGGGACCCTTGGCCGTTCTTC. This sequence encodes CASSLSLAGDPWPFF.

This chain connects TRBV7-9 to TRBJ1-4, with 7 bases that match TRBD1. After removal of 4 bases from V and 4 bases from J, the junction contained 3 bases not matched to a gene. Germline V gives CDR1 SEHNR, CDR2 FQNEAQ (reference sequence). The CDR3 is made up of 14 amino acids. The CDR3 spells CASSSGGLNEKLFF. CDR3 sequence (DNA): TGTGCCAGCAGCTCAGGGGGACTTAATGAAAAACTGTTTTTT.

This sequence joins TRBV4-2 and TRBJ1-3; TRBD1 agrees at 8 bases. V was clipped by 0 bases and J by 8 bases; unmatched bases: 6. This CDR3 comprises 15 residues. CDR1 LGHNA and CDR2 YNFKEQ come from the germline V gene. This CDR3 reads CASSQDRGQGYTIYF. Written as DNA, the CDR3 is TGTGCCAGCAGCCAAGATCGAGGACAGGGATACACCATATATTTT.

The chain uses TRBV28 and TRBJ1-3, with TRBD1 matching over 7 bases. V shed 4 bases and J 5 bases; nucleotides not matched to a gene: 5. This CDR3 spans 14 amino acids. The germline V gene has CDR1 MDHEN and CDR2 SYDVKM. DNA for the CDR3: TGTGCCAGCAGTTCCGGGACAGAACGAAACACCATATATTTT. The encoded protein is CASSSGTERNTIYF.

The chain links TRBV6-5 to TRBJ2-1; 12 bases fit TRBD1. This CDR3 is built from 15 residues. CDR1 and CDR2 (germline): MNHEY, SVGAGI. Losses at the gene ends were 6 bases for V and 8 bases for J; bases not matched to a gene: 8. CDR3 bases: TGTGCCAGCAGCTCAGGGACAGGGGGCGCCGATGAGCAGTTCTTC. Translating gives CASSSGTGGADEQFF.

This chain links TRBV19 with TRBJ1-2; 8 bases fit TRBD1. The CDR3 spans 15 residues. The V and J ends lost 5 bases and 3 bases, in that order; junction bases with no gene match: 8. Germline loops: CDR1 LNHDA, CDR2 SQIVND (reference sequence). The CDR3 DNA sequence: TGTGCCAGTAGTCCCCTCGCAGGGGGCCACTATGGCTACACCTTC. This sequence encodes CASSPLAGGHYGYTF.

This chain connects TRBV15 to TRBJ2-1, with D perhaps TRBD1 (6 bases). There are 15 residues in the CDR3. Germline V gene sequence: CDR1 LNHNV, CDR2 YYDKDF (reference sequence). Between the trimmed V and J ends, which lost 0 bases and 1 base, there was a span of 7 bases. The CDR3 region has the DNA TGTGCCACCAGCAGAGATCAGGGGTCCTACAATGAGCAGTTCTTC. Translated: CATSRDQGSYNEQFF. The whole variable domain, filled in from reference TRBV15 and TRBJ2-1, reads DAMVIQNPRYQVTQFGKPVTLSCSQTLNHNVMYWYQQKSSQAPKLLFHYYDKDFNNEADTPDNFQSRRPNTSFCFLDIRSPGLGDTAMYLCATSRDQGSYNEQFFGPGTRLTVL.

This chain connects TRBV2 to TRBJ1-5; D perhaps matches TRBD1 (5 bases). Germline V gene sequence: CDR1 SNHLY, CDR2 FYNNEI. V was trimmed by 3 bases and J by 7 bases, leaving 16 bases between them. The CDR3 sequence is 15 residues long. The CDR3 DNA follows: TGTGCCAGCAGTGACCAGGGAGGGGCCGGGCAGCCCCAGCATTTT. Its translation: CASSDQGGAGQPQHF.

The rearrangement joins TRBV7-2 to TRBJ2-7; 8 bases agree with TRBD2. The junction had 13 bases not matched to a gene; V was cut back by 3 bases and J by 6 bases. This CDR3 spans 16 amino acids. Per the germline V gene, CDR1 is SGHTA and CDR2 is FQGNSA. The CDR3 bases are TGTGCCAGCAGCTTTGAGGAACCGCTAGCGGGTGGCGAGCAGTACTTC. Its translation: CASSFEEPLAGGEQYF.

This rearrangement joins TRBV6-5 to TRBJ1-3, with D hard to call. From germline, CDR1 is MNHEY and CDR2 SVGAGI. This CDR3 comprises 14 residues. V was clipped by 2 bases and J by 8 bases, with 13 bases between them. The CDR3 region is CASSYRRYGDTIYF. The CDR3 DNA is TGTGCCAGCAGTTACCGTAGATACGGGGACACCATATATTTT.

The chain carries TRBV9 and TRBJ2-1, with 7 bases identical to TRBD2. The germline V gene encodes CDR1 SGDLS and CDR2 YYNGEE. J was trimmed by 3 bases and V by 0 bases; bases with no gene match: 6. The CDR3 is made up of 16 amino acids. The CDR3 here is CASSVDPAGHYNEQFF. The CDR3 region has the DNA TGTGCCAGCAGCGTAGATCCAGCGGGGCACTACAATGAGCAGTTCTTC. Full variable domain (missing parts from reference TRBV9 and TRBJ2-1): DSGVTQTPKHLITATGQRVTLRCSPRSGDLSVYWYQQSLDQGLQFLIQYYNGEERAKGNILERFSAQQFPDLHSELNLSSLELGDSALYFCASSVDPAGHYNEQFFGPGTRLTVL.

This sequence joins TRBV7-9 and TRBJ2-3; 12 nucleotides line up with TRBD2. The V gene's germline CDR1 is SEHNR and CDR2 FQNEAQ (reference sequence). The CDR3 is made up of 15 amino acids. V shed 5 bases, J shed 4 bases, and the junction held 4 bases outside the gene matches. CDR3 amino acids: CASSRTSGNSDTQYF. CDR3 sequence (DNA): TGTGCCAGCAGCCGGACTAGCGGGAACTCAGATACGCAGTATTTT.

As for this clone: The same CDR3 can be traced to other DNA sequences in this sample. The rearrangement links TRBV18 to TRBJ2-7; 8 nucleotides align to TRBD2. The CDR3 contains 16 residues. V shed 4 bases, J shed 4 bases, and the junction held 12 bases outside the gene matches. Germline V gene lookup returns CDR1 KGHSH and CDR2 LQKENI. CDR3 nucleotide sequence: TGTGCCAGCTCACGGGAGGATACTAGCGGAGGGTACGAGCAGTACTTC. Protein sequence: CASSREDTSGGYEQYF. Filled out from reference TRBV18 and TRBJ2-7, the complete variable domain reads NAGVMQNPRHLVRRRGQEARLRCSPMKGHSHVYWYRQLPEEGLKFMVYLQKENIIDESGMPKERFSAEFPKEGPSILRIQQVVRGDSAAYFCASSREDTSGGYEQYFGPGTRLTVT.

This clone was seen just once. This chain links TRBV6-7 with TRBJ1-3; 7 bases agree with TRBD1. TRBV6-7 is assigned to the ORF class and has an uncertain function. The CDR3 is 17 residues long. J gave up 2 bases and V 1 base, and 8 bases lay outside the gene matches. CDR3 sequence: CASSYLYDRVAGNTIYF. In nucleotides, the CDR3 is TGTGCCAGCAGTTACTTATACGACAGGGTGGCTGGAAACACCATATATTTT.

This chain connects TRBV5-4 to TRBJ2-5, with 9 bases matching TRBD2. The tail of the sequence fits TRBJ2-7 better, so the J call may be wrong. Germline V gene data show CDR1 as SGHNT and CDR2 as YYREEE (reference sequence). The CDR3 length is 14 residues. CDR3 nucleotide sequence: TGTGCCAGCAGCCCGCGGGGGGGTGCCTTCGAGCAGTACTTC. This encodes CASSPRGGAFEQYF.

This clone was found a few times. V is TRBV4-1 and J is TRBJ1-1, with D tentatively TRBD1 (5 bases). The ends were cut back, 1 base at V and 3 bases at J, with 9 bases in the middle. This CDR3 is 14 amino acids long. Looked up from germline, CDR1 is MGHRA and CDR2 is YSYEKL. As DNA, the CDR3 is TGCGCCAGCAGCCAAGTGGACACCTACACTGAAGCTTTCTTT. As protein: CASSQVDTYTEAFF.

The chain is built from TRBV7-2 and TRBJ1-2; TRBD1 matches 9 bases. Germline V CDR1 and CDR2: SGHTA, FQGNSA. The CDR3 extends over 12 amino acids. V lost 8 bases and J lost 4; bases outside the gene matches: 2. The DNA of the CDR3 is TGTGCCAGCGAGGGACAGGGCTATGGCTACACCTTC. Translating it yields CASEGQGYGYTF. The whole variable domain, filled in from reference TRBV7-2 and TRBJ1-2, reads GAGVSQSPSNKVTEKGKDVELRCDPISGHTALYWYRQSLGQGLEFLIYFQGNSAPDKSGLPSDRFSAERTGGSVSTLTIQRTQQEDSAVYLCASEGQGYGYTFGSGTRLTVV.

J is TRBJ2-7 and V is TRBV11-2; D unresolved. V shed 1 base and J shed 3 bases, with 7 bases lying between them. This CDR3 region has 13 residues. Germline CDR1 is SGHAT and CDR2 is FQNNGV. This chain's CDR3 is CASSLGNNYEQYF. CDR3 nucleotides: TGTGCCAGCAGCTTAGGTAACAACTACGAGCAGTACTTC.

The chain uses TRBV13 and TRBJ1-2, with D hard to call. CDR3 length equals 13 residues. CDR1 and CDR2 from the germline V gene are PRHDT and FYEKMQ (reference sequence). The V end was cut by 4 bases, the J end by 8 bases, with 14 bases between. The CDR3 nucleotides are TGTGCCAGCAGCTCCCGGGAAACGGGAGGCTACACCTTC. This translates into CASSSRETGGYTF.

The chain joins TRBV7-2 to TRBJ2-6; the D is unclear. Germline loops: CDR1 SGHTA, CDR2 FQGNSA. This CDR3 spans 15 amino acids. V lost 3 bases to trimming and J lost 0 bases, with 6 bases between them. DNA of the CDR3: TGTGCCAGCAGCTTGAGTAACTCTGGGGCCAACGTCCTGACTTTC. It translates to CASSLSNSGANVLTF. The variable domain in full, completed from reference TRBV7-2 and TRBJ2-6, reads GAGVSQSPSNKVTEKGKDVELRCDPISGHTALYWYRQSLGQGLEFLIYFQGNSAPDKSGLPSDRFSAERTGGSVSTLTIQRTQQEDSAVYLCASSLSNSGANVLTFGAGSRLTVL.

V and J are TRBV6-6 and TRBJ1-3; weak D call: TRBD1 (5 bases). The CDR3 length is 16 residues. The germline V and J ends were trimmed by 2 bases and 0 bases, with 11 bases remaining between them. The germline V gene has CDR1 MNHNY and CDR2 SVGAGI (reference sequence). The CDR3 nucleotides are TGTGCCAGCAGTTACGGGGGGGTTCCCTCTGGAAACACCATATATTTT. Amino acid sequence: CASSYGGVPSGNTIYF.

The chain has TRBV6-5 and TRBJ1-1, with D unclear. Germline values: CDR1 MNHEY, CDR2 SVGAGI. The CDR3 is 14 residues long. The V end was cut by 0 bases, the J end by 0 bases, with 5 bases between. The CDR3 region is CASSYSRLNTEAFF. For the CDR3, the DNA is TGTGCCAGCAGTTACTCGAGATTGAACACTGAAGCTTTCTTT.

The gene calls are TRBV7-9 and TRBJ2-3; D not certain. The V gene lost 5 bases and the J gene lost 0 bases, with 12 bases spanning the gap. The CDR3 is 15 amino acids. Germline-derived CDR1 and CDR2 are SEHNR and FQNEAQ (reference sequence). The CDR3 bases are TGTGCCAGCAGCGCTCCCGGTACTAGCACAGATACGCAGTATTTT. Its translation is CASSAPGTSTDTQYF.

The chain has TRBV11-3 and TRBJ1-5; D ambiguous. V lost 0 bases, J lost 0 bases, and 6 bases lay in between. CDR3 length equals 15 residues. The germline V gene has CDR1 SGHNT and CDR2 YENEEA. In DNA form, the CDR3 reads TGTGCCAGCAGCTTAGACGGTAATAGCAATCAGCCCCAGCATTTT. Residues: CASSLDGNSNQPQHF.